Included here is one TCR beta chain sequence, with context. Those enrolled in Seattle joined during active infection and were followed longitudinally afterward. Original processing methods: Reference gene primers were amplified, and this amplification served to estimate nucleated cell counts. Generated by immunoSEQ multiplex PCR, the TCRdb table keeps only in-frame clones and is missing some. V, J and clone size derive from that table, while D and trimming were established from the DNA sequence. Of 84,000 or so clones detected, approximately 78% appear once; the ten largest clones hold about a third. This record comes from a study of blood T cell repertoires in COVID-19. Study as a whole: Acute-phase and convalescent COVID-19 samples originated in the United States, Italy and Spain. From T cells, B-cell-depleted T cells, or PBMCs came the material, which was cDNA or gDNA.

The germline V gene has CDR1 KGHSH and CDR2 LQKENI. The CDR3 is 13 amino acids. V lost 0 bases, J lost 7 bases, and 9 bases lay in between. The sequenced sample consisted of peripheral blood. The chain couples TRBV18 to TRBJ1-2; D is possibly TRBD1 (6 bases). The TCR comes from a man in his sixties with COVID-19, enrolled during active disease. CDR3 nucleotides: TGTGCCAGCTCACCACCCAGGGGATTTGGCTACACCTTC. Protein: CASSPPRGFGYTF.